Detailed here is one T cell receptor beta chain. Its specificity is not known. CDR3 length: 16 residues. V dropped 3 bases and J dropped 1; count of bases not matched to a gene: 6. The germline CDR1 and CDR2 sequences are MDHEN and SYDVKM. Each sample came from a Caucasian adult donor living in Nashville, Tennessee. Splitting of CD4+ cells produced CD45RA+ naive and CD45RA-negative memory subsets. The data are from a study of shared clonotypes between healthy human individuals. General observations from the study: Researchers found naive subsets generally carried larger estimated richness than memory subsets. Shared across several donors were 4% to 6% of the naive CD4 clonotypes.

Only in-frame clones appear in the TCRdb table, and some are missing; sequencing was by immunoSEQ multiplex PCR. The sample carries 740,000 or so clones, 60% to 75% recorded once. The sequenced sample was memory CD4+ T cells sorted from blood. The subset: CD45RA-negative fraction. The V call is TRBV28, the J call TRBJ2-3; 8 nucleotides match TRBD1. This TCR was recovered from a woman aged 25 to 45 in good health. The CDR3, as DNA: TGTGCCAGCAGTTTCCGGACAGGGCGGGGCACAGATACGCAGTATTTT. Protein: CASSFRTGRGTDTQYF.